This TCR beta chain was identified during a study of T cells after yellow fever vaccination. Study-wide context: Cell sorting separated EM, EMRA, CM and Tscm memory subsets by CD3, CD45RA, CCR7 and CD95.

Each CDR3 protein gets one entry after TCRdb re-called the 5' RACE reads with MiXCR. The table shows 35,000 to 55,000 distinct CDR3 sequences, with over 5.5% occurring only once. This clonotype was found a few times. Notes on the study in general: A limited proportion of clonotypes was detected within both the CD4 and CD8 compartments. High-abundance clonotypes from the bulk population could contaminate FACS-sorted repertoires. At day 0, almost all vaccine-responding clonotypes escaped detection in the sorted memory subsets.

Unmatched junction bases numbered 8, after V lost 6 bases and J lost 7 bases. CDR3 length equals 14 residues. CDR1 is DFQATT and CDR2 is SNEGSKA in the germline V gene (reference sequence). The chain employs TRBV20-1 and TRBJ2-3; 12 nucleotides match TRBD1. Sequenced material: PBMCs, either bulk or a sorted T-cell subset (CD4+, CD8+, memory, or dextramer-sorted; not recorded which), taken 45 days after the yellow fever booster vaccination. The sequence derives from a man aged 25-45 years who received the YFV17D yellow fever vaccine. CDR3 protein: CSAPGQGAPNTQYF. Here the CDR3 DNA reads TGCAGTGCCCCGGGACAGGGGGCTCCCAATACGCAGTATTTT.